This T cell receptor (beta chain) was captured by sequencing in a study of T cells in Graves' hyperthyroidism and ophthalmopathy. The cohort's ophthalmopathy patients, a group with duration under 3 months, had a Clinical Activity Score of at least 3 and a NOSPECS grade of at least 4. TCR beta CDR3 regions were amplified from RNA transcripts. HTBI primers were the set used in a first-round RT-PCR of the TCR CDR3. Each CDR3 protein is one row after TCRdb ran MiXCR on the multiplex PCR reads. In the table there are 600,000 to 700,000 distinct CDR3 sequences, about 14% of which are singletons. The length of the CDR3 is 15 residues. V gave up 2 bases and J gave up 4 bases, with 13 bases separating them. General observations from the study: Ophthalmopathy was told apart from stable hyperthyroidism by a 13 V-J model.

This clonotype was seen only a few times. Its specificity is not known. The receptor's source is a woman between 40 and 55 years old with Graves' ophthalmopathy. The sequenced sample was blood. The chain uses TRBV12-3 or TRBV12-4 and TRBJ2-3; possible D gene TRBD2, 5 bases. The CDR3 nucleotides read TGTGCCAGCAGTTTATCTATCTGGGGAGCAGATACGCAGTATTTT. It codes for CASSLSIWGADTQYF.